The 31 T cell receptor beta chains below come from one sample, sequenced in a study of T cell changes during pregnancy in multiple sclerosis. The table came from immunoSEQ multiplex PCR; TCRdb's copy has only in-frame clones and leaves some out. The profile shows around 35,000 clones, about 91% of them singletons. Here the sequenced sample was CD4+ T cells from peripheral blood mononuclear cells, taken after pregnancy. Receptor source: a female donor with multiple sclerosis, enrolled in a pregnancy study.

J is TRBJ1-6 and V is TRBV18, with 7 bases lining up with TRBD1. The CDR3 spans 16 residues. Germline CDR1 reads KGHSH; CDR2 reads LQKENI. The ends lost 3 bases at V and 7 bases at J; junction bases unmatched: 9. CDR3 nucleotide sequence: TGTGCCAGCTCACCTTCATGGGACAGACTGAATTCACCCCTCCACTTT. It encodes CASSPSWDRLNSPLHF.

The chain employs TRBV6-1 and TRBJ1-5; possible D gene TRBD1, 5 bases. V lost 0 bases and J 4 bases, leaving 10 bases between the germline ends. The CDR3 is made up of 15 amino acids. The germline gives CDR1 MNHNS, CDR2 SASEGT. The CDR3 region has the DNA TGTGCCAGCAGTGAAGCGGCGGCAGGGAATCAGCCCCAGCATTTT. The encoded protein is CASSEAAAGNQPQHF.

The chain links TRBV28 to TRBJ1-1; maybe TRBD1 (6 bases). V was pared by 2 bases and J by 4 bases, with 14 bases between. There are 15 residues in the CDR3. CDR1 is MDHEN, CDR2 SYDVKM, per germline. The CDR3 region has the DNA TGTGCCAGCAGTTTAATCTGGGGGCGAGGCACTGAAGCTTTCTTT. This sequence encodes CASSLIWGRGTEAFF.

The CDR3 sequence: CASSQSLGTVTEAFF. In DNA, the CDR3 is TGCGCCAGCAGCCAATCCCTTGGGACAGTCACTGAAGCTTTCTTT. The chain combines TRBV5-1 with TRBJ1-1, with 7 bases identical to TRBD1. The CDR3 extends over 15 amino acids. Trimming took 4 bases from V and 4 from J; bases not matched to a gene: 10. CDR1 is SGHRS, CDR2 YFSETQ, per germline.

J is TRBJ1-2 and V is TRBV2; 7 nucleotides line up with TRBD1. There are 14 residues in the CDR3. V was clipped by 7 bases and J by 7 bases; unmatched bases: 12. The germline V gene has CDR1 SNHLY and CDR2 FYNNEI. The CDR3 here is CASTITGEVAGYTF. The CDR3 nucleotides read TGTGCCAGCACAATCACAGGGGAAGTAGCTGGCTACACCTTC.

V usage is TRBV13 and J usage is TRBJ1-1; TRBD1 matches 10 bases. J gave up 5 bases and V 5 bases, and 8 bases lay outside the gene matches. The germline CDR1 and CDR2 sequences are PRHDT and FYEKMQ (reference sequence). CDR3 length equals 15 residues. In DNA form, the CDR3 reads TGTGCCAGCAGCGTCGACAGGGGGCTAACGACTGAAGCTTTCTTT. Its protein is CASSVDRGLTTEAFF.

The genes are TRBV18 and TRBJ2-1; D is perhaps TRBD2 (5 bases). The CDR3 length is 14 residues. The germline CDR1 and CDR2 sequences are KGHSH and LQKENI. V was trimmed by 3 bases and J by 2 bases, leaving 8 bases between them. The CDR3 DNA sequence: TGTGCCAGCTCACCCCTCGGGGCCTACAATGAGCAGTTCTTC. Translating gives CASSPLGAYNEQFF.

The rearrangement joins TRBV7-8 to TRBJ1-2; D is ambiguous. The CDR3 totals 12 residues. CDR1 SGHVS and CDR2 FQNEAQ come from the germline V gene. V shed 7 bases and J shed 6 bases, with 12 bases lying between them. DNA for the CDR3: TGTGCCAGCACTCGGGATGGGGATGGCTACACCTTC. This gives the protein CASTRDGDGYTF.

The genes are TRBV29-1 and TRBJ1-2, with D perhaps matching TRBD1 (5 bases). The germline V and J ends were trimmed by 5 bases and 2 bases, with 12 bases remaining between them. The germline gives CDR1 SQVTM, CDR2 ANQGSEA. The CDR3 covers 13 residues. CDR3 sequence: CSVRGGENYGYTF. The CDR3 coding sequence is TGCAGCGTTCGGGGGGGTGAGAACTATGGCTACACCTTC.

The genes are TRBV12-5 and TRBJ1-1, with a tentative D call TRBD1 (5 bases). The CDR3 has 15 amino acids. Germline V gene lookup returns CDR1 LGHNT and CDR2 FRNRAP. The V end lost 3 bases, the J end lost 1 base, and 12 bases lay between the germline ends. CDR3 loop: CASGFIGAGNTEAFF. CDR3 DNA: TGTGCTAGTGGTTTTATAGGGGCCGGGAACACTGAAGCTTTCTTT.

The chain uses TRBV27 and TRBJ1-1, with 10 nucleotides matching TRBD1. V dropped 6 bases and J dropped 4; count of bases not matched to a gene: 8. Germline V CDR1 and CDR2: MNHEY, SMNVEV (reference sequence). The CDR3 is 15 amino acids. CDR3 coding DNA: TGTGCCAGCAGATCCTTGGGACAGGGGAGCACTGAAGCTTTCTTT. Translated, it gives CASRSLGQGSTEAFF.

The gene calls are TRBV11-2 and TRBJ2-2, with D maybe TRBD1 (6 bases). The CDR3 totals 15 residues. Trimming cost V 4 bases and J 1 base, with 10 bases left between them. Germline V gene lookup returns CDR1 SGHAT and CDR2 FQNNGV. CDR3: CASSSGVLNTGELFF. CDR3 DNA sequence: TGTGCCAGCAGCTCAGGGGTACTGAACACCGGGGAGCTGTTTTTT.

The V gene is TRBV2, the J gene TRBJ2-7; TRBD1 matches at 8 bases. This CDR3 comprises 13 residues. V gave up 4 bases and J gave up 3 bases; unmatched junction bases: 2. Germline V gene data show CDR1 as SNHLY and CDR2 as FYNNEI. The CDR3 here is CASSGDRSYEQYF. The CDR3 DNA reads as TGTGCCAGCAGTGGGGACAGGAGCTACGAGCAGTACTTC.

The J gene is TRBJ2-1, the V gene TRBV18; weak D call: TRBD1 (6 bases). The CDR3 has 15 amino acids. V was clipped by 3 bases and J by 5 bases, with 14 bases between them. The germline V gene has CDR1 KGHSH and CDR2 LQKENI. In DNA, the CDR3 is TGTGCCAGCTCACCCCTGGGGGCCAGGCACAATGAGCAGTTCTTC. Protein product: CASSPLGARHNEQFF.

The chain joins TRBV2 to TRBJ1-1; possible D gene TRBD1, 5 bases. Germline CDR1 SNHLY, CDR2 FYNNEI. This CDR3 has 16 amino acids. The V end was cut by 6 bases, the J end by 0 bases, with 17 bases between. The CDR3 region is CASSVAGGGVNTEAFF. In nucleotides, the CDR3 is TGTGCCAGCAGCGTAGCAGGTGGGGGGGTGAACACTGAAGCTTTCTTT.

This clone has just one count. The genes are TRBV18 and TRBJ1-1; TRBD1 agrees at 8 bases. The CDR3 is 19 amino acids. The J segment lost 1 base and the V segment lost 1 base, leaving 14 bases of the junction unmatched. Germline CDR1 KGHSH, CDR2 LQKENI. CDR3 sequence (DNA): TGTGCCAGCTCACCACTAACTCAAGGATCAGGACAGGGGAACACTGAAGCTTTCTTT. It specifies CASSPLTQGSGQGNTEAFF.

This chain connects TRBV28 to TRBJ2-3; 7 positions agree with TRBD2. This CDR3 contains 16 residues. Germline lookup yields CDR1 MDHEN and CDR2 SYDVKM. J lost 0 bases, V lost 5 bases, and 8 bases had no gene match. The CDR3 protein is CASSVSGLRSTDTQYF. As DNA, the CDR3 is TGTGCCAGCAGTGTTAGCGGGCTACGAAGCACAGATACGCAGTATTTT.

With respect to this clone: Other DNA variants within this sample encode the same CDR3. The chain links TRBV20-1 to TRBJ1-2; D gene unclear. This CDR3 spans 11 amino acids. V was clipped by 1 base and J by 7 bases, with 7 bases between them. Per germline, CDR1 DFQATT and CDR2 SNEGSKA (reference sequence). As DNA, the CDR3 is TGCAGTGCTAGAGGTCACTTTGGCTACACCTTC. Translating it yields CSARGHFGYTF.

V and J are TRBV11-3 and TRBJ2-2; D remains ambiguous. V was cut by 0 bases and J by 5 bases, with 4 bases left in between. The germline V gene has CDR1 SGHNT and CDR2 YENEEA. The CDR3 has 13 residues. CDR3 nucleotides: TGTGCCAGCAGCTTAGATGAGACCGGGGAGCTGTTTTTT. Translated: CASSLDETGELFF.

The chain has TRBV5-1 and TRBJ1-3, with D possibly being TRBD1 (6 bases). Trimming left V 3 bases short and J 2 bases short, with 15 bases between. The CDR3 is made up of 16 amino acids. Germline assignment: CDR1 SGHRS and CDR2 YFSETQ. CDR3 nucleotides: TGCGCCAGCAGCTCTACAGGGTTTAAGGCTGGAAACACCATATATTTT. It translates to CASSSTGFKAGNTIYF. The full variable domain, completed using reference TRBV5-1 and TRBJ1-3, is KAGVTQTPRYLIKTRGQQVTLSCSPISGHRSVSWYQQTPGQGLQFLFEYFSETQRNKGNFPGRFSGRQFSNSRSEMNVSTLELGDSALYLCASSSTGFKAGNTIYFGEGSWLTVV.

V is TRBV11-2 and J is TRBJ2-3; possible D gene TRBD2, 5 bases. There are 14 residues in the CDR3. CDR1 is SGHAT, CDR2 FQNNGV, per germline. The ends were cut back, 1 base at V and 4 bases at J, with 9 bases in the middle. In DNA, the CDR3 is TGTGCCAGCAGCTTAGCGGGGAGCCCAGATACGCAGTATTTT. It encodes CASSLAGSPDTQYF.

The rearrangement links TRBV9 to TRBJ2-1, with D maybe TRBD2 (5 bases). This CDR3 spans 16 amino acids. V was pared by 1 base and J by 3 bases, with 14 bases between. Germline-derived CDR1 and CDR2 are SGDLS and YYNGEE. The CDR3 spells CASSVLAGRFYNEQFF. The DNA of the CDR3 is TGTGCCAGCAGCGTACTTGCGGGCCGATTCTACAATGAGCAGTTCTTC.

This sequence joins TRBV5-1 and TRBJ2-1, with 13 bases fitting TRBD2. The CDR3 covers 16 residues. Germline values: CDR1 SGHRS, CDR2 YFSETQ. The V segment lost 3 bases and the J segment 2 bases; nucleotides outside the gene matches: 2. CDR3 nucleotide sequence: TGCGCCAGCAGCTCGACTAGCGGGGGGCCCTACAATGAGCAGTTCTTC. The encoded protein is CASSSTSGGPYNEQFF.

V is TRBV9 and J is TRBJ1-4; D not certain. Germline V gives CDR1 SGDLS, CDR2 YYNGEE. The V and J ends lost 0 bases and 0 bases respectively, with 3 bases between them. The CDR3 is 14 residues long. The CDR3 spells CASSVGPTNEKLFF. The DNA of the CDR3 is TGTGCCAGCAGCGTAGGGCCAACTAATGAAAAACTGTTTTTT. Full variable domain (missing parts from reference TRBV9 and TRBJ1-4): DSGVTQTPKHLITATGQRVTLRCSPRSGDLSVYWYQQSLDQGLQFLIQYYNGEERAKGNILERFSAQQFPDLHSELNLSSLELGDSALYFCASSVGPTNEKLFFGSGTQLSVL.

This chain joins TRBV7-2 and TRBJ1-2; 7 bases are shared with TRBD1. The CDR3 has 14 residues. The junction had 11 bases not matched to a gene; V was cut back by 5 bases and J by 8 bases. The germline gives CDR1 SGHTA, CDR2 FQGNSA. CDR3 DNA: TGTGCCAGCAGCCCCCAGGACAGGATTGGCGGCTACACCTTC. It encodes CASSPQDRIGGYTF.

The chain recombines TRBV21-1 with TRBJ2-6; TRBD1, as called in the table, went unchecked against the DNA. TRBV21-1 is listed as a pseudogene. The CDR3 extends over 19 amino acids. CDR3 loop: CASSKSTRQGSSGANVLTF. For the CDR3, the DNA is TGTGCCAGCAGCAAATCTACGAGACAGGGGAGCTCTGGGGCCAACGTCCTGACTTTC.

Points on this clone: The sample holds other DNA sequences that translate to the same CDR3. The CDR3 DNA reads TGTGCCAGCTCACCGACAGGGGGCAGTCAGCCCCAGCATTTT. Its protein product is CASSPTGGSQPQHF. The J gene is TRBJ1-5, the V gene TRBV18; 10 positions agree with TRBD1. The V and J ends lost 3 bases and 6 bases, in that order; junction bases with no gene match: 2. This CDR3 is built from 14 residues. Germline lookup yields CDR1 KGHSH and CDR2 LQKENI.

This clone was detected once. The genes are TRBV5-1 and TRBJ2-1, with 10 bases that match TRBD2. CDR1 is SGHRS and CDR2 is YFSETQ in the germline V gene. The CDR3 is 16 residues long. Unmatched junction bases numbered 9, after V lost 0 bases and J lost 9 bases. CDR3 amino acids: CASSLEASGSRGEQFF. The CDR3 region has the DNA TGCGCCAGCAGCTTGGAGGCTAGCGGGAGTCGGGGTGAGCAGTTCTTC.

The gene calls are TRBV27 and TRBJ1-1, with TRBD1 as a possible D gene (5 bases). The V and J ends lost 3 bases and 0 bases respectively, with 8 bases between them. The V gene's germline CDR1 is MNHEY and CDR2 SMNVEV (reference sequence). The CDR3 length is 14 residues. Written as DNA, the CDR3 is TGTGCCAGCAGTTTGGGACTTATGAACACTGAAGCTTTCTTT. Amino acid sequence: CASSLGLMNTEAFF.

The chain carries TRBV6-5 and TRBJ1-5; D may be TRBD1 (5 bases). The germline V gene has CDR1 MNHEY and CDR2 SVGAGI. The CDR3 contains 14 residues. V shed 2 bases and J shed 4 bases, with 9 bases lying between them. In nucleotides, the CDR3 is TGTGCCAGCAGTTACAGGGGCTCAAATCAGCCCCAGCATTTT. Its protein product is CASSYRGSNQPQHF.

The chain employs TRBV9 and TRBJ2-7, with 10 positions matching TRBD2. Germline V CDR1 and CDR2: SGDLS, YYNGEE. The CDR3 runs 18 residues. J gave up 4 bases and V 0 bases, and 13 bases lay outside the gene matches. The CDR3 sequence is CASSVAASGRGWGYEQYF. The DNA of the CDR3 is TGTGCCAGCAGCGTAGCAGCTAGCGGGAGAGGTTGGGGATACGAGCAGTACTTC.